This TCR beta chain was recovered during a study of cytomegalovirus exposure and HLA in healthy donors. Study-level points and caveats: When the data were analyzed later, several of the most significant clusters appeared to be linked to common viral pathogens. Among the CMV-associated chains, a few were confirmed in vitro as specific for CMV antigens.

About this clone: Antigen specificity is unknown.

CDR3 length: 15 amino acids. J gave up 4 bases and V 4 bases, and 12 bases lay outside the gene matches. CDR1 is SQVTM and CDR2 is ANQGSEA in the germline V gene. It was with 60 Vbeta and 13 Jbeta primers that the PCR ran. Method: immunoSEQ multiplex PCR; TCRdb's copy keeps in-frame clones and lacks some. This table holds roughly 87,000 clones, roughly 83% found once. The genes are TRBV29-1 and TRBJ2-5; TRBD1 agrees at 7 bases. Specimen: PBMCs. This TCR was sampled from a woman in her 40s in good health and CMV-seropositive. CDR3 amino acids: CSVVEAVTGRETQYF. The CDR3 region has the DNA TGCAGCGTTGTGGAAGCTGTGACAGGGAGAGAGACCCAGTACTTC.